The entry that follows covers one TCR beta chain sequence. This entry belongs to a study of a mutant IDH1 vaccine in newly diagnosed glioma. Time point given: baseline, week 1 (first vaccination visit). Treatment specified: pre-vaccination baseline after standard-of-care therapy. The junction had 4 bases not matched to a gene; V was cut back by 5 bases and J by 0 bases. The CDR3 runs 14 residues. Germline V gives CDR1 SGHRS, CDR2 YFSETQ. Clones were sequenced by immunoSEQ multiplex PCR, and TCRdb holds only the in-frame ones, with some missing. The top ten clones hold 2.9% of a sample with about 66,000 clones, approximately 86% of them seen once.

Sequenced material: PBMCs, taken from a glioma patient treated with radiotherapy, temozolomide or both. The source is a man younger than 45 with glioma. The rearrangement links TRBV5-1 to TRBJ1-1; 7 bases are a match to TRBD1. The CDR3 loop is CASRGTELNTEAFF. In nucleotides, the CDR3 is TGCGCCAGCAGGGGGACAGAGTTGAACACTGAAGCTTTCTTT. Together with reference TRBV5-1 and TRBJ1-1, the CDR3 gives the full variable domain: KAGVTQTPRYLIKTRGQQVTLSCSPISGHRSVSWYQQTPGQGLQFLFEYFSETQRNKGNFPGRFSGRQFSNSRSEMNVSTLELGDSALYLCASRGTELNTEAFFGQGTRLTVV.